This T cell receptor beta chain was recorded in a study of cytomegalovirus exposure and HLA in healthy donors. V was pared by 5 bases and J by 0 bases, with 2 bases of the junction left unmatched. Germline V gene lookup returns CDR1 SGHAT and CDR2 FQDESV (reference sequence). The CDR3 has 15 residues. This clone was counted only a few times. Antigen: not known. Study-level results: When a later analysis compared HLA-associated TCR beta chains with equally common others, the HLA-associated chains turned out to be more clonally expanded and to have lower generation probabilities.

A multiplex PCR was run with 60 Vbeta primers and 13 Jbeta primers. Generated by immunoSEQ multiplex PCR, the TCRdb table keeps only in-frame clones and is missing some. The table includes more than 200,000 clones, approximately 70% detected once. The sequencing sample was made of PBMCs. The chain joins TRBV11-1 to TRBJ2-3, with 10 bases fitting TRBD2. This TCR derives from a man in his forties in good health and CMV-seropositive. The DNA for the CDR3 is TGTGCCAGCAGCCTACTAGCGGGGAGCACAGATACGCAGTATTTT. This gives the protein CASSLLAGSTDTQYF.